Listed here is a single T cell receptor beta chain. Its specificity is not known. The assay was immunoSEQ multiplex PCR, and TCRdb's table has in-frame clones only and misses some. Among 980,000 or so clones listed, about 80% were seen once. This record belongs to a study of shared clonotypes between healthy human individuals. Findings and limits, study-wide: Rarefaction gave evidence that sorted-subset sequencing remained incomplete despite large depth. Across a handful of donors, naive CD4 shared 4.5% to 6%, naive CD8 around 3.5%, memory CD4 approximately 2.5%, memory CD8 0.4% to 0.5%.

V lost 4 bases to trimming and J lost 14 bases, with 18 bases between them. The CDR3 runs to 14 residues. CDR1 and CDR2 (germline): SGHTA, FQGNSA. V gene TRBV7-2 combines with J gene TRBJ1-6, with a weak D call TRBD1 (5 bases). The receptor was isolated from a man aged 18 to 30 in good health. Sequenced: memory CD4+ T cells sorted from blood. The subset denotes: CD45RA-negative fraction. In DNA, the CDR3 is TGTGCCAGCAGCTCCGGGACGGGCGTGAGTACCCTCCACTTT. It yields the protein CASSSGTGVSTLHF. The full variable domain, completed using reference TRBV7-2 and TRBJ1-6, is GAGVSQSPSNKVTEKGKDVELRCDPISGHTALYWYRQSLGQGLEFLIYFQGNSAPDKSGLPSDRFSAERTGGSVSTLTIQRTQQEDSAVYLCASSSGTGVSTLHFGNGTRLTVT.